The rows below give T cell receptor beta chains drawn from one sample of a study of cytomegalovirus exposure and HLA in healthy donors. Sequenced by immunoSEQ multiplex PCR; TCRdb stores in-frame clones only, minus some. Of roughly 100,000 clones in the sample, roughly 13% were seen once. Sequencing input: PBMCs. The receptors were sampled from a man aged 35-49 years in good health and CMV-seropositive. Both conserved end residues are part of each CDR3. The D gene is left open where the match is weak. Rows give clone size only sometimes, using once, few, many, or a class for an expanded clone.

d_call	v_call	clone_size	j_call	cdr3_nt	cdr3_aa
-	TRBV10-3	few	TRBJ1-1	TGTGCCATCAGGGGGGGGGTCTCTGAAGCTTTCTTT	CAIRGGVSEAFF
TRBD2	TRBV9	few	TRBJ2-5	TGTGCCAGCAGCGTTGGCCCGGGGGGGGAAGAGACCCAGTACTTC	CASSVGPGGEETQYF
-	TRBV19	-	TRBJ2-7	TGTGCCAGTAGTTGGGGCACCTCCTACGAGCAGTACTTC	CASSWGTSYEQYF
TRBD1	TRBV6-5	few	TRBJ1-4	TGTGCCAGCAGTCGGACAGGGGGCCATGAAAAACTGTTTTTT	CASSRTGGHEKLFF
TRBD1	TRBV7-9	-	TRBJ2-2	TGTGCCAGCAGCCGGGACAGCACCGGGGAGCTGTTTTTT	CASSRDSTGELFF
TRBD1	TRBV9	few	TRBJ1-3	TGTGCCAGCAGCGTCACAGGGGTCTCTGGAAACACCATATATTTT	CASSVTGVSGNTIYF
TRBD1	TRBV7-2	-	TRBJ2-7	TGTGCCAGCAGCCATCGACAGGGTATATACGAGCAGTACTTC	CASSHRQGIYEQYF
-	TRBV11-2	-	TRBJ2-5	TGTGCCAGCACCCTAGGGGCAGAACAAGAGACCCAGTACTTC	CASTLGAEQETQYF
-	TRBV7-6	-	TRBJ2-7	TGTGCCAGCAGCTTAGCCGGAGGAGCCGGGTACGAGCAGTACTTC	CASSLAGGAGYEQYF
-	TRBV9	-	TRBJ2-6	TGTGCCAGCAGCCCCCGGGGATCCGGGGCCAACGTCCTGACTTTC	CASSPRGSGANVLTF
TRBD2	TRBV9	few	TRBJ2-3	TGTGCCAGCAGCGTAGTTTGGCCCTGGGAGGGTACGCAGTATTTT	CASSVVWPWEGTQYF
TRBD2	TRBV27	-	TRBJ2-7	TGTGCCAGCAGTTGGCGGGGGACCTACGAGCAGTACTTC	CASSWRGTYEQYF
TRBD2	TRBV9	-	TRBJ2-5	TGTGCCAGCAGCCCGTGGACTAGCGGGAGCGAAGAGACCCAGTACTTC	CASSPWTSGSEETQYF
-	TRBV14	-	TRBJ2-3	TGTGCCAGCAGCGACTTACTAGCTAGAAAGGCAGATACGCAGTATTTT	CASSDLLARKADTQYF
TRBD1	TRBV19	-	TRBJ1-1	TGTGCCAGTAGTCTCGGACAGGGGGTCACTGAAGCTTTCTTT	CASSLGQGVTEAFF
TRBD1	TRBV6-1	few	TRBJ2-5	TGTGCCAGCAGTCCGGGACAGGAGACCCAGTACTTC	CASSPGQETQYF
-	TRBV7-2	-	TRBJ2-7	TGTGCCAGCAGCTTAGGGGCAGGCGTGGGCTCCTACGAGCAGTACTTC	CASSLGAGVGSYEQYF
TRBD1	TRBV29-1	few	TRBJ2-5	TGCAGCGTTGGGAGGACAGGGGTCGTCGAGACCCAGTACTTC	CSVGRTGVVETQYF
TRBD2	TRBV7-6	-	TRBJ2-3	TGTGCCAGCAGGCAACTAGCGGGGCCGACAGATACGCAGTATTTT	CASRQLAGPTDTQYF
-	TRBV5-4	-	TRBJ2-7	TGTGCCAGCAGCTTGTCGGCAGGGTTATCGGGTGAGCAGTACTTC	CASSLSAGLSGEQYF
TRBD2	TRBV28	-	TRBJ2-1	TGTGCCAGCAGGGATCCGGGACTAGCGGGCAACTACAATGAGCAGTTCTTC	CASRDPGLAGNYNEQFF
-	TRBV5-8	-	TRBJ1-5	TGTGCCAGCAGCTTGGGGAGGACCACATCAATACAACAGCCCCAGCATTTT	CASSLGRTTSIQQPQHF